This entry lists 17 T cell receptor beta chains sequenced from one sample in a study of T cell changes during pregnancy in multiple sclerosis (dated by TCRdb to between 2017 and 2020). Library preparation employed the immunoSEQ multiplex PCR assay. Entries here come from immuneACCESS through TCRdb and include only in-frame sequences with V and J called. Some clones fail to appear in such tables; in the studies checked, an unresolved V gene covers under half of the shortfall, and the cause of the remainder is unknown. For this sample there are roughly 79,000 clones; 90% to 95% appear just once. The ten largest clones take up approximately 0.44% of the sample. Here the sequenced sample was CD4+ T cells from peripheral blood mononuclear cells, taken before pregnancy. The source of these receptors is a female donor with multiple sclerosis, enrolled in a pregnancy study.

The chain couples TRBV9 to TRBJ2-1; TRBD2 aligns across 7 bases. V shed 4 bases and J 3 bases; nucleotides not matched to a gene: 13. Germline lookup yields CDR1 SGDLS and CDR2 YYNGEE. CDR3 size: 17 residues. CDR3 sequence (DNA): TGTGCCAGCAGCCCCCAGGAGGGGACTAACAACTACAATGAGCAGTTCTTC. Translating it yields CASSPQEGTNNYNEQFF.

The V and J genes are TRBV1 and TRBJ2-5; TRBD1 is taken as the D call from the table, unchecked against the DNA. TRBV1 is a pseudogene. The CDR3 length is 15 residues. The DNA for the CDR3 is TGCACCAGCAGCCAAGACGACAGCCTTCAAGAGACCCAGTACTTC. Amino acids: CTSSQDDSLQETQYF.

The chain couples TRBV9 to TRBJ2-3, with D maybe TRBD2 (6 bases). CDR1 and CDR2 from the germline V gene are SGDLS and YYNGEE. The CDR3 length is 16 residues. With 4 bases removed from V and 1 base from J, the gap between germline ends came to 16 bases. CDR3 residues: CASSTSPGVGTDTQYF. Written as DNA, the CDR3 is TGTGCCAGCAGCACCAGCCCGGGGGTTGGCACAGATACGCAGTATTTT.

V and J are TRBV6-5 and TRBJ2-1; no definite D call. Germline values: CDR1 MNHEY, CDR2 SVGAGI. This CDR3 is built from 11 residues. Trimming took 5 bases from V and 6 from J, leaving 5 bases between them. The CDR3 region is CASSQSNEQFF. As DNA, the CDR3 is TGTGCCAGCAGTCAGTCCAATGAGCAGTTCTTC.

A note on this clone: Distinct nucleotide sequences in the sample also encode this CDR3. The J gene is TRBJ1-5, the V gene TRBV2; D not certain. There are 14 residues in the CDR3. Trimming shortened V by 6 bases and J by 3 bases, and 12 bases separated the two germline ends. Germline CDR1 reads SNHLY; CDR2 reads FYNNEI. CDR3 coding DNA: TGTGCCAGCAGCCCATACAGCTCCAATCAGCCCCAGCATTTT. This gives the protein CASSPYSSNQPQHF. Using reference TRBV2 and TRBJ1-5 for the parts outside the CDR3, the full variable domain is EPEVTQTPSHQVTQMGQEVILRCVPISNHLYFYWYRQILGQKVEFLVSFYNNEISEKSEIFDDQFSVERPDGSNFTLKIRSTKLEDSAMYFCASSPYSSNQPQHFGDGTRLSIL.

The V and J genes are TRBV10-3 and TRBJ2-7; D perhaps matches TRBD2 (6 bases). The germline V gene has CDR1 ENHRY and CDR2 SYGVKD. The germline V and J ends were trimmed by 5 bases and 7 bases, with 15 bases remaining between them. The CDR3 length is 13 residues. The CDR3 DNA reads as TGTGCCATCAGTAATATAGCGGCAAGAGAGCAGTACTTC. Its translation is CAISNIAAREQYF.

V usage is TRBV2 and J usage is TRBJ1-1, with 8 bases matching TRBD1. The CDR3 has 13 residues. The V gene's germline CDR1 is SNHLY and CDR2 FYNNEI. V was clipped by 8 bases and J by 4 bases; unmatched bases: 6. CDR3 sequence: CASGGQGSTEAFF. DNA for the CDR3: TGTGCCAGCGGCGGACAGGGTAGCACTGAAGCTTTCTTT.

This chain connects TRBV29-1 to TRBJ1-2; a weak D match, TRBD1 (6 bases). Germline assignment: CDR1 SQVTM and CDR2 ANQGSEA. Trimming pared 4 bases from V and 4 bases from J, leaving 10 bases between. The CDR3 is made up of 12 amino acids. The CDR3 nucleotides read TGCAGCGTTGGTGGACAGAGCTATGGCTACACCTTC. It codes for CSVGGQSYGYTF.

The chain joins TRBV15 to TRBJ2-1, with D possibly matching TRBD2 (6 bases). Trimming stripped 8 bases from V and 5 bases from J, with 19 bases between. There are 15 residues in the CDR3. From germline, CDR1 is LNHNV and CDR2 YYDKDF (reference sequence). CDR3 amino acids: CATGKRAFPNNEQFF. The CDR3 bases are TGTGCCACCGGAAAGCGGGCTTTCCCCAACAATGAGCAGTTCTTC.

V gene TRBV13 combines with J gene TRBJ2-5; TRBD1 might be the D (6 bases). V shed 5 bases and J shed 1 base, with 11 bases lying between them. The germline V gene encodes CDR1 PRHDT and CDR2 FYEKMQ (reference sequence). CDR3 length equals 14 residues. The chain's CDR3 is CASSKGQSQETQYF. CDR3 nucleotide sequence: TGTGCCAGCAGCAAAGGACAGAGCCAAGAGACCCAGTACTTC.

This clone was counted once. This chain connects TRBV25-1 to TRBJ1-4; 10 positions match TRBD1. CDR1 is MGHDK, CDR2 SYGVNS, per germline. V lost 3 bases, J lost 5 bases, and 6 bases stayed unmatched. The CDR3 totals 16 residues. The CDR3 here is CASSDRDRGLNEKLFF. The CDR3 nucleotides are TGTGCCAGCAGTGACCGGGACAGGGGTTTAAATGAAAAACTGTTTTTT. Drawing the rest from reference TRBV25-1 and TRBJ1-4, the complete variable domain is EADIYQTPRYLVIGTGKKITLECSQTMGHDKMYWYQQDPGMELHLIHYSYGVNSTEKGDLSSESTVSRIRTEHFPLTLESARPSHTSQYLCASSDRDRGLNEKLFFGSGTQLSVL.

The CDR3 reads CASSLQGSNQPQHF. The CDR3 DNA reads TGTGCCAGCAGCTTACAGGGAAGCAATCAGCCCCAGCATTTT. The gene calls are TRBV7-2 and TRBJ1-5; possible D gene TRBD1, 5 bases. This CDR3 has 14 amino acids. Germline V gene sequence: CDR1 SGHTA, CDR2 FQGNSA. The V end lost 2 bases, the J end lost 1 base, and 6 bases lay between the germline ends.

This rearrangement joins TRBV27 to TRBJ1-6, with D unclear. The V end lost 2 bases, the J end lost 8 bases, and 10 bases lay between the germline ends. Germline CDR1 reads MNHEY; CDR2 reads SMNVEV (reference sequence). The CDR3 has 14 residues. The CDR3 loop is CASSLRPPDSPLHF. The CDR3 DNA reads TGTGCCAGCAGTTTACGCCCCCCGGATTCACCCCTCCACTTT.

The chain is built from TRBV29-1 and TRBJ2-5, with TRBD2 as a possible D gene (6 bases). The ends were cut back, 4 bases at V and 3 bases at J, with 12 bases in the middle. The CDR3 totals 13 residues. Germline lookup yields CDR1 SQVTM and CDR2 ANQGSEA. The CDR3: CSVASAGKETQYF. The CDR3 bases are TGCAGCGTTGCGTCGGCGGGAAAAGAGACCCAGTACTTC.

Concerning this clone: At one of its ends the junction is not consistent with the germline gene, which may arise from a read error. The CDR3 DNA is TGTGCTAGCAGCTTAGGTGGGGACAGGGGCCAAGAGACCCAGTACTTC. Amino acids: CASSLGGDRGQETQYF. The rearrangement joins TRBV7-7 to TRBJ2-5; 10 bases fit TRBD1. The length of the CDR3 is 16 residues. The germline gives CDR1 SSHAT, CDR2 FNYEAQ (reference sequence).

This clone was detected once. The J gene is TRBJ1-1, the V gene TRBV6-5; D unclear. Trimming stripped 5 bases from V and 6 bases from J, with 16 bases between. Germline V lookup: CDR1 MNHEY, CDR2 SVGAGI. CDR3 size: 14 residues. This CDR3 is CASSLYAGRAEAFF. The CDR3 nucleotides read TGTGCCAGCAGTCTGTACGCGGGGAGAGCTGAAGCTTTCTTT.

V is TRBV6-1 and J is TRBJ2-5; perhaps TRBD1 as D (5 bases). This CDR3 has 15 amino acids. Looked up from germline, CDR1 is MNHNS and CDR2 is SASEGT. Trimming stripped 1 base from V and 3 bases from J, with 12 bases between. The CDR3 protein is CASSEVLKGKETQYF. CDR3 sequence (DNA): TGTGCCAGCAGTGAAGTATTGAAGGGGAAAGAGACCCAGTACTTC.